Listed below are T cell receptor beta chains from one sample, sequenced in a study of cytomegalovirus exposure and HLA in healthy donors. The table came from immunoSEQ multiplex PCR; TCRdb's copy has only in-frame clones and leaves some out. Seen here are about 110,000 clones, roughly 79% observed once, and the top ten hold less than 9.5%. Sequencing was done on a sample of PBMCs. Receptor source: a woman between 45 and 65 years old in good health and CMV-seropositive. Both conserved end residues are part of each CDR3. The order of the fields is clone size, J gene, V gene, D gene, CDR3 protein, CDR3 DNA. A D gene is named only where the DNA matches it firmly. Clone size is shown for a subset of rows, as once, few, many or a class of expanded clone.

. TRBJ2-7 TRBV5-1 . CASSLQGRGQYF TGCGCCAGCAGCTTGCAGGGAAGGGGGCAGTACTTC
. TRBJ2-7 TRBV7-9 . CASSPDTYEQYF TGTGCCAGCAGCCCTGACACCTACGAGCAGTACTTC
. TRBJ2-1 TRBV4-3 TRBD1 CASSHPRGPEQFF TGCGCCAGCAGCCACCCTAGGGGGCCTGAGCAGTTCTTC
once TRBJ1-6 TRBV7-3 . CASSLFGRDNSPLHF TGTGCCAGCAGCTTATTCGGCAGGGATAATTCACCCCTCCACTTT
. TRBJ1-2 TRBV29-1 . CSVKQGGEGYTF TGCAGCGTGAAACAGGGAGGGGAGGGCTACACCTTC
. TRBJ1-5 TRBV11-2 TRBD1 CASSMDRNQPQHF TGTGCCAGCAGCATGGACAGGAATCAGCCCCAGCATTTT
. TRBJ2-4 TRBV11-2 TRBD2 CASSLLAGVKNIQYF TGTGCCAGCAGCTTACTAGCGGGGGTTAAAAACATTCAGTACTTC
. TRBJ2-7 TRBV7-2 . CASSPTTVSDEQYF TGTGCCAGCAGCCCCACGACAGTGTCGGACGAGCAGTACTTC
. TRBJ1-1 TRBV5-4 . CASSLADYNTEAFF TGTGCCAGCAGCTTGGCAGACTACAACACTGAAGCTTTCTTT
few TRBJ2-7 TRBV13 . CASSLEGGPRYEQYF TGTGCCAGCAGCTTAGAGGGGGGGCCCCGCTACGAGCAGTACTTC
. TRBJ2-7 TRBV7-6 . CASSLEGALYEQYF TGTGCCAGCAGCTTGGAGGGGGCTTTGTACGAGCAGTACTTC
. TRBJ1-3 TRBV2 . CASSREGVSSGNTIYF TGTGCCAGCAGCAGAGAGGGGGTGAGCTCTGGAAACACCATATATTTT